A single sample gave rise to the 20 T cell receptor beta chains below, sequenced in a study of blood T cells in healthy people across ages. Next came a second PCR, run for about 7 to 12 cycles, which used a sample-barcoded 5' primer along with a J-beta primer mix. TCRdb redid the calling of the 5' RACE reads with MiXCR, one entry per CDR3 protein. The sample shows under 1,000,000 distinct CDR3 sequences, roughly 35% of them seen only once. The sequencing sample was made of blood. These receptor sequences come from a man aged 18 to 30 in good health.

This rearrangement joins TRBV6-6 to TRBJ2-5; 8 positions match TRBD1. Germline trimming cut 6 bases from V and 5 bases from J; bases unmatched to any gene: 11. Per germline, CDR1 MNHNY and CDR2 SVGAGI (reference sequence). The CDR3 spans 15 residues. The CDR3, as DNA: TGTGCCAGCAGCCCGGACAGGGTTAGCATGGAGACCCAGTACTTC. It translates to CASSPDRVSMETQYF.

The table lists this clonotype with a few counts. J is TRBJ2-7 and V is TRBV20-1; unclear D gene. There are 15 residues in the CDR3. Germline V gene sequence: CDR1 DFQATT, CDR2 SNEGSKA (reference sequence). The germline V and J ends were trimmed by 6 bases and 0 bases, with 18 bases remaining between them. This CDR3 is CSAGIPQLSSYEQYF. CDR3 in DNA: TGCAGTGCAGGGATCCCCCAGCTAAGCTCCTACGAGCAGTACTTC.

The chain uses TRBV12-5 and TRBJ2-5; perhaps TRBD1 as D (6 bases). The V gene lost 2 bases and the J gene lost 2 bases, with 15 bases spanning the gap. The CDR3 sequence is 16 residues long. Germline loops: CDR1 LGHNT, CDR2 FRNRAP. Here the CDR3 reads CASGLQGRYTQETQYF. The CDR3 nucleotides are TGTGCTAGTGGTTTGCAGGGGCGGTACACGCAAGAGACCCAGTACTTC.

In its sample, this clonotype was seen a few times. This chain connects TRBV9 to TRBJ2-3; D is unresolved. V was cut by 0 bases and J by 1 base, with 6 bases left in between. The CDR3 is 14 residues long. The germline V gene encodes CDR1 SGDLS and CDR2 YYNGEE. The CDR3: CASSVGGRTDTQYF. CDR3 nucleotides: TGTGCCAGCAGCGTAGGCGGCCGCACAGATACGCAGTATTTT.

For this clonotype: Being one base from a much bigger clone, this may be a read error. The chain joins TRBV7-9 to TRBJ2-1, with 8 bases matching TRBD1. CDR1 is SEHNR and CDR2 is FQNEAQ in the germline V gene (reference sequence). J gave up 9 bases and V 5 bases, and 9 bases lay outside the gene matches. This CDR3 comprises 14 residues. The CDR3 DNA follows: TGTGCCAGCAGCGCACAGGGGGAAGGTGGTGAGCAGTTCTTC. Translating gives CASSAQGEGGEQFF.

This clonotype was observed at least ten times. The chain carries TRBV12-3 or TRBV12-4 and TRBJ2-4, with 10 bases that match TRBD2. This CDR3 is 17 amino acids long. The V segment lost 6 bases and the J segment 1 base; nucleotides outside the gene matches: 9. CDR3 sequence reads: CASRPPGLATAKNIQYF. DNA for the CDR3: TGTGCCAGCAGACCCCCGGGACTAGCGACGGCCAAAAACATTCAGTACTTC.

This chain links TRBV12-3 or TRBV12-4 with TRBJ1-1; D is ambiguous. Deletions cut 4 bases from V and 8 bases from J, with 8 bases between. The CDR3 runs to 11 residues. The DNA for the CDR3 is TGTGCCAGCAGTTCCCAGAGCGAAGCTTTCTTT. Residues: CASSSQSEAFF.

This clonotype was detected a few times. The rearrangement joins TRBV4-2 to TRBJ2-2; TRBD2 might be the D (5 bases). Germline CDR1 reads LGHNA; CDR2 reads YNFKEQ. The CDR3 contains 17 residues. Trimming took off 1 base at V and 1 base at J, with 13 bases between the two ends. CDR3 sequence (DNA): TGTGCCAGCAGCCAAGGGCCGGAAAGCGGGAACACCGGGGAGCTGTTTTTT. Its protein product is CASSQGPESGNTGELFF.

The genes are TRBV4-3 and TRBJ2-1; TRBD2 is a possible D gene (6 bases). CDR1 is LGHNA, CDR2 YSLEER, per germline. The ends were cut back, 1 base at V and 6 bases at J, with 13 bases in the middle. There are 15 residues in the CDR3. CDR3 amino acids: CASSQVGRPGNEQFF. CDR3 in DNA: TGCGCCAGCAGCCAAGTGGGGAGGCCGGGCAATGAGCAGTTCTTC.

Remarks on this clonotype: A much larger clone sits a single nucleotide away, making a read error possible. This chain joins TRBV7-2 and TRBJ2-1, with TRBD1 identical over 7 bases. The V gene end was trimmed by 6 bases and the J gene end by 2 bases; junction bases not matched to a gene: 10. Germline CDR1 reads SGHTA; CDR2 reads FQGNSA. This CDR3 comprises 16 residues. CDR3 residues: CASSTPRDSPYNEQFF. Written as DNA, the CDR3 is TGTGCCAGCAGTACCCCACGGGACAGCCCCTACAATGAGCAGTTCTTC.

This clonotype was counted at least ten times. This rearrangement joins TRBV20-1 to TRBJ1-2, with 8 bases lining up with TRBD1. Germline V lookup: CDR1 DFQATT, CDR2 SNEGSKA (reference sequence). There are 14 residues in the CDR3. Unmatched junction bases numbered 1, after V lost 0 bases and J lost 1 base. CDR3 bases: TGCAGTGCTAGAGAACAGGGGGGTAACTATGGCTACACCTTC. Translation gives CSAREQGGNYGYTF.

This clonotype was seen many times. The chain combines TRBV12-3 or TRBV12-4 with TRBJ2-3; the D is unclear. CDR3 length: 11 amino acids. V was clipped by 6 bases and J by 9 bases, with 10 bases between them. The CDR3 DNA sequence: TGTGCCAGCAGCCCATCCCGGACGCAGTATTTT. It translates to CASSPSRTQYF.

As concerns this clonotype: The junction does not match germline at one end; this may be a read error. The chain employs TRBV4-2 and TRBJ1-6; the D is unclear. The CDR3 length is 15 residues. Germline V CDR1 and CDR2: LGHNA, YNFKEQ. Written as DNA, the CDR3 is TGTGCCAGCAGCCAGGAGAGATGGAGTTCTTCACCCCCCCACTTT. Its protein is CASSQERWSSSPPHF.

The rearrangement joins TRBV5-1 to TRBJ2-3, with 10 bases fitting TRBD1. V was clipped by 5 bases and J by 4 bases; unmatched bases: 16. This CDR3 is 18 amino acids long. Germline CDR1 is SGHRS and CDR2 is YFSETQ. The CDR3 coding sequence is TGCGCCAGCAGACCCCGATGGTGGGACAGGGGTCTCCCAGATACGCAGTATTTT. Translation gives CASRPRWWDRGLPDTQYF.

This clonotype was found a few times. V usage is TRBV9 and J usage is TRBJ2-3, with D possibly matching TRBD2 (5 bases). Germline CDR1 SGDLS, CDR2 YYNGEE. The CDR3 loop spans 15 amino acids. The V gene lost 0 bases and the J gene lost 2 bases, with 10 bases spanning the gap. CDR3 region: CASSVEWGDTDTQYF. As DNA, the CDR3 is TGTGCCAGCAGCGTAGAATGGGGAGACACAGATACGCAGTATTTT.

This clonotype has a single count. Being one base from a much bigger clone, this may be a read error. The chain recombines TRBV12-3 or TRBV12-4 with TRBJ2-7; the match to TRBD2 covers 7 bases. The CDR3 extends over 14 amino acids. After removal of 7 bases from V and 5 bases from J, the junction contained 11 bases not matched to a gene. CDR3 in DNA: TGTGCCAGCACCGACGGGGGGATGTTAGACGAGCAGTACTTC. It codes for CASTDGGMLDEQYF.

As DNA, the CDR3 is TGTGCCAGCAGTCGACGGGTTTTGAACACTGAAGCTTTCTTT. Translated: CASSRRVLNTEAFF. The rearrangement uses TRBV6-6 and TRBJ1-1, with D hard to call. From germline, CDR1 is MNHNY and CDR2 SVGAGI (reference sequence). Trimming cost V 5 bases and J 0 bases, with 10 bases left between them. This CDR3 has 14 amino acids.

To note about this clonotype: Possible read error: a much larger clone is one base away. The chain combines TRBV2 with TRBJ2-5, with D unresolved. This CDR3 has 14 residues. Germline lookup yields CDR1 SNHLY and CDR2 FYNNEI. The CDR3 DNA follows: TGTGCCCGCAGACCAACAGTGAGCCAAGAGACCCAGTACTTC. Encoded protein: CARRPTVSQETQYF.

This clonotype was found many times. CDR3 DNA: TGTGCCAGCAGCCAAGATATAGAGGGTTCCTACAATGAGCAGTTCTTC. Translation gives CASSQDIEGSYNEQFF. J is TRBJ2-1 and V is TRBV4-2, with a possible D match to TRBD2 (5 bases). The CDR3 length is 16 residues. The germline gives CDR1 LGHNA, CDR2 YNFKEQ. V was shortened by 0 bases and J by 1 base, with 10 bases between the two germline ends.

In regard to this clonotype: A read error may account for a junction end that differs from germline. The chain combines TRBV14 with TRBJ2-7; the match to TRBD1 covers 7 bases. This CDR3 region has 15 residues. The germline V gene encodes CDR1 SGHDN and CDR2 FVKESK. CDR3 region: CASSHEDRRSYEQYF. In DNA form, the CDR3 reads TGTGCCAGCAGCCATGAGGACAGGCGCTCCTACGAGCAGTACTTT.